The entry that follows covers one TCR beta chain sequence. What it binds is unknown. These data belong to a study of shared clonotypes between healthy human individuals. Study as a whole: Used for every donor were three CD4 naive, three CD4 memory, two CD8 naive and one CD8 memory plate.

Germline loops: CDR1 SGHNT, CDR2 YYREEE (reference sequence). Between the trimmed V and J ends, which lost 4 bases and 7 bases, there was a span of 14 bases. The length of the CDR3 is 14 residues. Terminally differentiated effector memory CD45RA+ cells were excluded by CCR7 positive selection of CD45RO-negative cells. Study observations and caveats: Shared across four donors were around 5% of the naive CD4 clonotypes. An expected dependence of interdonor clonotype sharing on sequencing depth was noted.

It was across several immunoSEQ plates that each subset's genomic DNA was evenly split. The method was immunoSEQ multiplex PCR; TCRdb's version includes in-frame clones alone and lacks a portion of them. The table includes about 2.1 million clones, more than 85% detected once. The rearrangement links TRBV5-4 to TRBJ2-2; tentatively, D is TRBD1 or TRBD2 (5 bases each). Sequenced sample: naive CD8+ T cells from PBMCs. This clonotype was obtained from a man younger than 30 in good health. Some clones in this sample may be carry-over from other donors' samples. In DNA, the CDR3 is TGTGCCAGCAGCGACGGGACCCGGCTCGGGGAGCTGTTTTTT. It yields the protein CASSDGTRLGELFF.